The rows below give T cell receptor beta chains drawn from one sample of a study of blood T cell repertoires in COVID-19. This table comes from immunoSEQ multiplex PCR, and its TCRdb copy is limited to in-frame clones, with some not included. The sample lists around 470,000 clones, 89% occurring once. The sample was peripheral blood. These receptors came from a man between 18 and 29 years old with COVID-19, enrolled during active disease. Both conserved end residues are part of each CDR3. The D gene is left open where the match is weak. The size field is filled for only some rows; it gives once, few, many or a size class.

j_call d_call v_call clone_size cdr3_nt cdr3_aa
TRBJ2-1 TRBD2 TRBV5-1 NA TGCGCCAGCAGGACCCATTGGACTAGCGGGAGTGGGGGTGAGCAGTTCTTC CASRTHWTSGSGGEQFF
TRBJ1-1 NA TRBV20-1 NA TGCAGTGCCAGGAACACTGAAGCTTTCTTT CSARNTEAFF
TRBJ1-2 TRBD1 TRBV6-5 few TGTGCCAGCACCCCCAGCCTGACAGGGGCCCCCTTCTACACCTTC CASTPSLTGAPFYTF
TRBJ2-1 NA TRBV12-3/TRBV12-4 NA TGTGCCAGCAGTCTCAGGGTTGGGCAGTTCTTC CASSLRVGQFF
TRBJ1-5 TRBD1 TRBV10-2 NA TGCGCCAGCAAAACGGGACAGGGAGATCAGCCCCAGCATTTT CASKTGQGDQPQHF
TRBJ2-5 TRBD2 TRBV7-3 NA TGTGCCAGCAGTCTAGGACTAGCGGGTTACCAAGAGACCCAGTACTTC CASSLGLAGYQETQYF
TRBJ1-4 NA TRBV6-2/TRBV6-3 few TGTGCCAGCAGTTACGGCGGGAACCTGGATCAGTCGGGGAAAAATGAAAAACTGTTTTTT CASSYGGNLDQSGKNEKLFF
TRBJ2-3 TRBD1 TRBV10-1 NA TGCGCCAGCAGTGATGACAGGGGCGGAGATACGCAGTATTTT CASSDDRGGDTQYF
TRBJ1-5 NA TRBV11-3 once TGTGCCAGCAGCTTAGGGTCAGAACAGCCCCAGCATTTT CASSLGSEQPQHF
TRBJ1-6 NA TRBV9 NA TGTGCCAGCAGCGTAGGTCCAGGGGACGGTTCACCCCTCCACTTT CASSVGPGDGSPLHF
TRBJ2-5 TRBD2 TRBV2 NA TGTGCCAGCAGAGCCGGGACTACGACCGGGGGAGAGACCCAGTACTTC CASRAGTTTGGETQYF
TRBJ1-2 NA TRBV4-1 NA TGCGCCAGCAGCCAAGAAGAGGGAAAAGATCATGGCTACACCTTC CASSQEEGKDHGYTF
TRBJ1-2 NA TRBV5-6 NA TGTGCCAGCAGCCCGGGGGACAACTATGGCTACACCTTC CASSPGDNYGYTF
TRBJ2-7 NA TRBV5-4 NA TGTGCCAGCAGCAGCCGTTTGTCCTACGAGCAGTACTTC CASSSRLSYEQYF
TRBJ1-1 NA TRBV6-1 NA TGTGCCAGCAGTGAACGGAGGCCCGATGAAGCTTTCTTT CASSERRPDEAFF
TRBJ2-6 NA TRBV19 NA TGTGCCAGTAGTATACGGGTTCGCGCTGGGGCCAACGTCCTGACTTTC CASSIRVRAGANVLTF
TRBJ1-6 NA TRBV6-5 NA TGTGCCAGCAGTTACTCGATCGACAGGTTTAATTCACCCCTCCACTTT CASSYSIDRFNSPLHF
TRBJ1-5 NA TRBV5-1 NA TGCGCCAGCACCCCCGGACAGCCCAATCAGCCCCAGCATTTT CASTPGQPNQPQHF
TRBJ2-5 NA TRBV15 NA TGTGCCACCAGCAGAGCCAAACCCCCCGGCTTAGGATGGGAGAGAGAGACCCAGTACTTC CATSRAKPPGLGWERETQYF
TRBJ1-5 NA TRBV27 NA TGTGCCACTGGTGTCGGGGGGCTTGGGAATCAGCCCCAGCATTTT CATGVGGLGNQPQHF
TRBJ2-2 NA TRBV5-1 NA TGCGCCAGCAGCTTGGCATTGAGGCGGCCTAACACCGGGGAGCTGTTTTTT CASSLALRRPNTGELFF
TRBJ1-2 NA TRBV7-9 once TGTGCCAGCAGCTTAGGCCTGGGGGGGACACACTATGGCTACACCTTC CASSLGLGGTHYGYTF
TRBJ2-7 NA TRBV11-3 NA TGTGCCAGCAGCCCCCGGTCCGAGCAGTACTTC CASSPRSEQYF
TRBJ1-1 TRBD1 TRBV18 NA TGTGCCAGCTCTGCGACAGGGCGGAACACTGAAGCTTTCTTT CASSATGRNTEAFF
TRBJ1-5 TRBD1 TRBV7-9 NA TGTGCCAGCAGCATAGGGGGCAGAAATCAGCCCCAGCATTTT CASSIGGRNQPQHF
TRBJ2-7 NA TRBV5-8 NA TGTGCCAGCAGCCTGGAGGCTGCCAGGGCCTACGAGCAGTACTTC CASSLEAARAYEQYF
TRBJ2-1 NA TRBV19 once TGTGCCAGTAGTATGGGCAGCTACAATGAGCAGTTCTTC CASSMGSYNEQFF
TRBJ2-3 NA TRBV18 NA TGTGCCAGCTCACCACCGAGGAGGGGGCGAGATACGCAGTATTTT CASSPPRRGRDTQYF
TRBJ2-1 TRBD1 TRBV7-8 once TGTGCCAGCAGCTCGGACAGGGCCGGATACAATGAGCAGTTCTTC CASSSDRAGYNEQFF
TRBJ1-1 NA TRBV6-6 NA TGTGCCAGCAGTAGGACAGTAAGGGGGACTGAAGCTTTCTTT CASSRTVRGTEAFF
TRBJ2-5 NA TRBV18 NA TGTGCCAGCTCACCCTCCAGGGGACGGGAGACCCAGTACTTC CASSPSRGRETQYF
TRBJ2-6 NA TRBV15 NA TGTGCCACCAGTCAAGGGCACGGGGGGCTCTCTGGGGCCAACGTCCTGACTTTC CATSQGHGGLSGANVLTF
TRBJ2-2 NA TRBV7-9 NA TGTGCCAGCAGCCTCCAAGCCTTAACTTACACCGGGGAGCTGTTTTTT CASSLQALTYTGELFF
TRBJ2-1 TRBD2 TRBV7-9 NA TGTGCCACCCCTAGCGGGGGGGTCAATGAGCAGTTCTTC CATPSGGVNEQFF
TRBJ2-4 TRBD2 TRBV11-2 once TGTGCCAGCAGCGTAGCGGGAGGGGGGGCCAAAAACATTCAGTACTTC CASSVAGGGAKNIQYF
TRBJ2-1 NA TRBV5-8 once TGTGCCAGCAGCTTGAACGGCGGTCCTGGCAGTAGGAATGAGCAGTTCTTC CASSLNGGPGSRNEQFF
TRBJ2-7 TRBD1 TRBV5-1 NA TGCGCCAGCAGCGGGAACACAGGGGCCGCAACCCAATACGAGCAGTACTTC CASSGNTGAATQYEQYF
TRBJ1-2 TRBD1 TRBV5-8 NA TGTGCCAGCACCGACAGGGCGAATGACTTTTATGGCTACACCTTC CASTDRANDFYGYTF
TRBJ2-1 TRBD2 TRBV30 NA TGTGCCTGGAGCCCGGGACTAGCGGGAGGGCCTTCCTACAATGAGCAGTTCTTC CAWSPGLAGGPSYNEQFF
TRBJ2-1 TRBD2 TRBV24-1 NA TGTGCCACCAGTAGCAGCGGGGGGTACAATGAGCAGTTCTTC CATSSSGGYNEQFF
TRBJ2-2 NA TRBV19 once TGTGCCAGTAGTCCTCTCCAACAGGTCTCCACCGGGGAGCTGTTTTTT CASSPLQQVSTGELFF
TRBJ2-4 NA TRBV18 NA TGTGCCAGCTCACCACTACGGCTAAACTCGAGGGCCAAAAACATTCAGTACTTC CASSPLRLNSRAKNIQYF
TRBJ1-1 NA TRBV6-6 NA TGTGCCAGCACGGGAGGGCGCGAAATCACTGAAGCTTTCTTT CASTGGREITEAFF
TRBJ2-1 TRBD1 TRBV29-1 NA TGCAGCGTCCGGGACAGGGACTACAATGAGCAGTTCTTC CSVRDRDYNEQFF
TRBJ1-6 NA TRBV14 NA TGTGCCAGCAGCCAAGATGGTAACAGAGGGCATTCACCCCTCCACTTT CASSQDGNRGHSPLHF
TRBJ2-1 NA TRBV6-5 NA TGTGCCAGCAGTTACGAACTTTCCTACAATGAGCAGTTCTTC CASSYELSYNEQFF
TRBJ2-1 TRBD2 TRBV7-2 NA TGTGCCAGCAGCTTAAGTCCAGCGGGGGGGATAAATGAGCAGTTCTTC CASSLSPAGGINEQFF
TRBJ2-5 NA TRBV3-1/TRBV3-2 NA TGTGCCAGCAGCATTCGCGGGACCCCCTCGGGGACCCAGTACTTC CASSIRGTPSGTQYF
TRBJ1-5 NA TRBV18 NA TGTGCCAGCTCACCACCGGAGGGTCAGCCCCAGCATTTT CASSPPEGQPQHF
TRBJ1-5 NA TRBV19 NA TGTGCCAGTAGTATAGATCTGGGTGGAGGGCAGCCCCAGCATTTT CASSIDLGGGQPQHF
TRBJ1-2 TRBD1 TRBV3-1/TRBV3-2 NA TGTGCCAGCAGCCACGACAGGGGATGGGGCTACACCTTC CASSHDRGWGYTF
TRBJ1-2 NA TRBV7-9 NA TGTGCCAGCACCTTAGGAGAGGGCTCTACGGTCTATGGCTACACCTTC CASTLGEGSTVYGYTF
TRBJ2-1 NA TRBV11-3 NA TGTGCCAGCAGCTTAGAGGGGACTCGAGACTACAATGAGCAGTTCTTC CASSLEGTRDYNEQFF